These T cell receptor beta chains were read from a single sample in a study of regulatory T cells in long-lasting Graves disease. Via MiXCR, TCRdb re-called the multiplex PCR reads, giving one row per CDR3 protein. The repertoire holds 300,000 to 400,000 distinct CDR3 sequences, less than 20% seen once, with less than 30% in the top ten. The sample consisted of peripheral blood mononuclear cells (PBMCs), taken when the disease was refractory, from a patient treated with antithyroid drugs. The source is a female donor with Graves disease. CDR3s include the opening cysteine and the closing phenylalanine or tryptophan. The D gene is left open where the match is weak. Not all rows give a size; the values are once, few, many and, for expanded clones, a class.

d_gene: NA
j_gene: TRBJ1-4
abundance: few
v_gene: TRBV13
CDR3nt: TGTGCCAGCAGCTCAATCACAGGGAATGAAAAACTGTTTTTT
CDR3aa: CASSSITGNEKLFF

d_gene: NA
j_gene: TRBJ1-2
abundance: few
v_gene: TRBV20-1
CDR3nt: TGCAGTGCAAGTCTACCCCGGGAAGGCTACACCTTC
CDR3aa: CSASLPREGYTF

d_gene: TRBD1
j_gene: TRBJ2-7
abundance: many
v_gene: TRBV12-3/TRBV12-4
CDR3nt: TGTGCCAGCACCAGGACAGGGGGGAGCCCCTACGAGCAGTACTTC
CDR3aa: CASTRTGGSPYEQYF

d_gene: NA
j_gene: TRBJ2-7
abundance: many
v_gene: TRBV11-2
CDR3nt: TGTGCCAGCAGCTTAGGGGATTTGACGGCCGCTAGATTGGACGAGCAGTACTTC
CDR3aa: CASSLGDLTAARLDEQYF

d_gene: NA
j_gene: TRBJ1-2
abundance: many
v_gene: TRBV2
CDR3nt: TGTGCCAGCAAAAAGACGGACTATGGCTACACCTTC
CDR3aa: CASKKTDYGYTF

d_gene: NA
j_gene: TRBJ2-5
abundance: many
v_gene: TRBV3-1
CDR3nt: TGTGCCAGCAGCATCGGGACTCTAGGGAAGACCCAGTACTTC
CDR3aa: CASSIGTLGKTQYF

d_gene: NA
j_gene: TRBJ1-1
abundance: few
v_gene: TRBV12-3/TRBV12-4
CDR3nt: TGTGCCAGCAGCGTGGGACTTCAGGTCGGCACTGAAGCTTTCTTT
CDR3aa: CASSVGLQVGTEAFF

d_gene: TRBD1
j_gene: TRBJ1-1
abundance: many
v_gene: TRBV5-5
CDR3nt: TGTGCCAGCAGATGGACAGGGAGGGGGGTTGAAGCTTTCTTT
CDR3aa: CASRWTGRGVEAFF

d_gene: NA
j_gene: TRBJ1-1
abundance: many
v_gene: TRBV20-1
CDR3nt: TGCAGTGCTAGCACTAGGAACACTGAAGCTTTCTTT
CDR3aa: CSASTRNTEAFF

d_gene: NA
j_gene: TRBJ2-5
abundance: NA
v_gene: TRBV18
CDR3nt: TGTGCCAGCTCACCACGGACTCTCGAGACCCAGTACTTC
CDR3aa: CASSPRTLETQYF

d_gene: TRBD1
j_gene: TRBJ2-7
abundance: NA
v_gene: TRBV29-1
CDR3nt: TGCAGCGCGGAGGTCCGGGACAGACTCTACGAGCAGTACTTC
CDR3aa: CSAEVRDRLYEQYF

d_gene: TRBD2
j_gene: TRBJ2-3
abundance: NA
v_gene: TRBV12-3/TRBV12-4
CDR3nt: TGTGCCAGCAGTTCGCCGGGACTAGCGTCAGATACGCAGTATTTT
CDR3aa: CASSSPGLASDTQYF

d_gene: TRBD1
j_gene: TRBJ1-6
abundance: many
v_gene: TRBV6-5
CDR3nt: TGTGCCAGCAGTTATTCCGTAGGAAGGGGGCCTTCACCCCTCCACTTT
CDR3aa: CASSYSVGRGPSPLHF

d_gene: TRBD2
j_gene: TRBJ2-1
abundance: few
v_gene: TRBV27
CDR3nt: TGTGCCAGCAGTTTATCAGCGGGAGGGTGGAGCTCCTACAATGAGCAGTTCTTC
CDR3aa: CASSLSAGGWSSYNEQFF

d_gene: NA
j_gene: TRBJ2-2
abundance: few
v_gene: TRBV5-1
CDR3nt: TGCGCCAGCAGGCTCGGGGGTCTGAACACCGGGGAGCTGTTTTTT
CDR3aa: CASRLGGLNTGELFF

d_gene: TRBD1
j_gene: TRBJ2-4
abundance: many
v_gene: TRBV2
CDR3nt: TGTGCCAGCAGTGACCGGACAGGGGGAAGTCGGAACATTCAGTACTTC
CDR3aa: CASSDRTGGSRNIQYF

d_gene: TRBD1
j_gene: TRBJ2-5
abundance: NA
v_gene: TRBV7-8
CDR3nt: TGTGCCAGCAGCGACAGGGCGCGGGTCGCGGAAGAGACCCAGTACTTC
CDR3aa: CASSDRARVAEETQYF

d_gene: TRBD2
j_gene: TRBJ2-2
abundance: NA
v_gene: TRBV5-1
CDR3nt: TGCGCCAGCACCGGGACTAGCGAGGAGGAGACCACCGGGGAGCTGTTTTTT
CDR3aa: CASTGTSEEETTGELFF

d_gene: TRBD2
j_gene: TRBJ2-7
abundance: NA
v_gene: TRBV2
CDR3nt: TGTGCCAGCAGGGGCGGACTAGCAGGACTTTACGAGCAGTACTTC
CDR3aa: CASRGGLAGLYEQYF

d_gene: TRBD2
j_gene: TRBJ2-7
abundance: few
v_gene: TRBV19
CDR3nt: TGTGCCAGTAGTATAGCCAGCGGGAGTTACGAGCAGTACTTC
CDR3aa: CASSIASGSYEQYF

d_gene: NA
j_gene: TRBJ2-5
abundance: many
v_gene: TRBV7-2
CDR3nt: TGTGCCAGCAGCTTTAGCGGAAAAGAGACCCAGTACTTC
CDR3aa: CASSFSGKETQYF

d_gene: TRBD1
j_gene: TRBJ1-2
abundance: many
v_gene: TRBV2
CDR3nt: TGTGCCAGCAGTGTGGGACAGGGCTATGGCTACACCTTC
CDR3aa: CASSVGQGYGYTF

d_gene: NA
j_gene: TRBJ2-1
abundance: NA
v_gene: TRBV11-3
CDR3nt: TGTGCCAGCGGCCCCGCACGAGGCTCCTACAATGAGCAGTTCTTC
CDR3aa: CASGPARGSYNEQFF

d_gene: NA
j_gene: TRBJ2-7
abundance: NA
v_gene: TRBV7-9
CDR3nt: TGTGCCAGCAGCTTGAGCAGTAGGCTTTCCGAGCAGTACTTC
CDR3aa: CASSLSSRLSEQYF

d_gene: NA
j_gene: TRBJ2-5
abundance: many
v_gene: TRBV12-3/TRBV12-4
CDR3nt: TGTGCCAGCAGTTTAAGGCGGGGCTCGGAGACCCAGTACTTC
CDR3aa: CASSLRRGSETQYF

d_gene: TRBD2
j_gene: TRBJ2-2
abundance: many
v_gene: TRBV19
CDR3nt: TGTGCCAGCAGACGCCGGCGGGAGGGCACCGGGGAGCTGTTTTTT
CDR3aa: CASRRRREGTGELFF

d_gene: NA
j_gene: TRBJ1-5
abundance: many
v_gene: TRBV28
CDR3nt: TGTGCCAGCAGTACCTCGGACAGACTCAATCAGCCCCAGCATTTT
CDR3aa: CASSTSDRLNQPQHF

d_gene: NA
j_gene: TRBJ1-2
abundance: NA
v_gene: TRBV30
CDR3nt: TGTGCCTGGAGTGTAATGTCAAGGGGCTACACCTTC
CDR3aa: CAWSVMSRGYTF

d_gene: TRBD1
j_gene: TRBJ2-5
abundance: NA
v_gene: TRBV20-1
CDR3nt: TGCAGTGCTGACCCGACAGGGCAAGAGACCCAGTACTTC
CDR3aa: CSADPTGQETQYF

d_gene: NA
j_gene: TRBJ2-7
abundance: many
v_gene: TRBV12-5
CDR3nt: TGTGCTAGTGCCCGGGACACCAACTACGAGCAGTACTTC
CDR3aa: CASARDTNYEQYF

d_gene: TRBD1
j_gene: TRBJ2-2
abundance: few
v_gene: TRBV10-3
CDR3nt: TGTGCCATCAGAGGACAGGGGGCAAGAACCGGGGAGCTGTTTTTT
CDR3aa: CAIRGQGARTGELFF

d_gene: NA
j_gene: TRBJ1-4
abundance: NA
v_gene: TRBV6-1
CDR3nt: TGTGCCAGCACCTCTGCGGGCCTTAACGAAAAACTGTTTTTT
CDR3aa: CASTSAGLNEKLFF

d_gene: TRBD2
j_gene: TRBJ2-3
abundance: once
v_gene: TRBV7-2
CDR3nt: TGTGCCAGCAGCTTTCTGGGCGGGGGGGCAGATACGCAGTATTTT
CDR3aa: CASSFLGGGADTQYF

d_gene: NA
j_gene: TRBJ1-1
abundance: few
v_gene: TRBV6-1
CDR3nt: TGTGCCAGCAGTATAACAGGGTCTACTGAAGCTTTCTTT
CDR3aa: CASSITGSTEAFF

d_gene: NA
j_gene: TRBJ2-5
abundance: many
v_gene: TRBV7-8
CDR3nt: TGTGCCAGCAGCTCATGGTCTGAGACCCAGTACTTC
CDR3aa: CASSSWSETQYF

d_gene: NA
j_gene: TRBJ2-5
abundance: NA
v_gene: TRBV18
CDR3nt: TGTGTCAGCTCACCACGGGGGTCCCAAGAGACCCAGTACTTC
CDR3aa: CVSSPRGSQETQYF

d_gene: NA
j_gene: TRBJ1-2
abundance: few
v_gene: TRBV30
CDR3nt: TGTGCCTGGAGACCCAAAAGGGCGAACTATGGCTACACCTTC
CDR3aa: CAWRPKRANYGYTF

d_gene: TRBD1
j_gene: TRBJ1-5
abundance: many
v_gene: TRBV11-3
CDR3nt: TGTGCCAGCAGCCCCGGCCAGGGGGAGGATCAGCCCCAGCATTTT
CDR3aa: CASSPGQGEDQPQHF

d_gene: TRBD1
j_gene: TRBJ1-2
abundance: few
v_gene: TRBV5-1
CDR3nt: TGCGCCAGCAGGGCACCTGGGACAGGGTCCTTGGACTATGGCTACACCTTC
CDR3aa: CASRAPGTGSLDYGYTF

d_gene: TRBD1
j_gene: TRBJ2-1
abundance: few
v_gene: TRBV29-1
CDR3nt: TGCAGCGTTGCAGGGACAGGAACCTACAATGAGCAGTTCTTC
CDR3aa: CSVAGTGTYNEQFF

d_gene: NA
j_gene: TRBJ1-5
abundance: many
v_gene: TRBV2
CDR3nt: TGTGCCAGCAGTGAAGAGAAGGGTGGAAATCAGCCCCAGCATTTT
CDR3aa: CASSEEKGGNQPQHF

d_gene: NA
j_gene: TRBJ2-7
abundance: NA
v_gene: TRBV5-6
CDR3nt: TGTGCCAGCAGTCCCCCGGGACAAACTTCCGAGCAGTACTTC
CDR3aa: CASSPPGQTSEQYF

d_gene: NA
j_gene: TRBJ2-5
abundance: many
v_gene: TRBV29-1
CDR3nt: TGCAGCGCAAGGACGGGAGAGACCCAGTACTTC
CDR3aa: CSARTGETQYF

d_gene: NA
j_gene: TRBJ2-1
abundance: NA
v_gene: TRBV12-3/TRBV12-4
CDR3nt: TGTGCCAGCAGTGTGACAGCCGGCTACAATGAGCAGTTCTTC
CDR3aa: CASSVTAGYNEQFF

d_gene: NA
j_gene: TRBJ2-1
abundance: NA
v_gene: TRBV11-2
CDR3nt: TGTGCCAGCAGCTTACACAGGGCGATCTACAATGAGCAGTTCTTC
CDR3aa: CASSLHRAIYNEQFF

d_gene: NA
j_gene: TRBJ1-2
abundance: once
v_gene: TRBV19
CDR3nt: TGTGCCAGTAGTATGATGGGGACACAGGGATCTGGCTACACCTTC
CDR3aa: CASSMMGTQGSGYTF

d_gene: NA
j_gene: TRBJ1-1
abundance: NA
v_gene: TRBV7-9
CDR3nt: TGTGCCAGCAGCCTTAAAGACTTGAACACTGAAGCTTTCTTT
CDR3aa: CASSLKDLNTEAFF

d_gene: NA
j_gene: TRBJ1-2
abundance: few
v_gene: TRBV4-3
CDR3nt: TGCGCCAGCAGCCAAACGGGACATAACTATGGCTACACCTTC
CDR3aa: CASSQTGHNYGYTF

d_gene: TRBD1
j_gene: TRBJ2-7
abundance: many
v_gene: TRBV12-3/TRBV12-4
CDR3nt: TGTGCCAGCAGCAGGGGGTTGAGCTACGAGCAGTACTTC
CDR3aa: CASSRGLSYEQYF

d_gene: NA
j_gene: TRBJ1-4
abundance: few
v_gene: TRBV4-1
CDR3nt: TGCGCCAGCAGCCTTACCGTTGAAAATGAAAAACTGTTTTTT
CDR3aa: CASSLTVENEKLFF

d_gene: NA
j_gene: TRBJ1-2
abundance: few
v_gene: TRBV5-1
CDR3nt: TGCGCCAGCAGCTTGGAGCTGAGAAACTATGGCTACACCTTC
CDR3aa: CASSLELRNYGYTF

d_gene: TRBD1
j_gene: TRBJ2-1
abundance: NA
v_gene: TRBV7-3
CDR3nt: TGTGCCAGCAGCTTCCGGGACAGTCACTACAATGAGCAGTTCTTC
CDR3aa: CASSFRDSHYNEQFF

d_gene: NA
j_gene: TRBJ1-6
abundance: few
v_gene: TRBV10-3
CDR3nt: TGTGCCAGCAGTGAATTGTTGCGACGGGGTGGTCCACCCCTCCACTTT
CDR3aa: CASSELLRRGGPPLHF

d_gene: TRBD2
j_gene: TRBJ2-5
abundance: NA
v_gene: TRBV7-9
CDR3nt: TGTGCCAGCAGCTTAACCCCCTCGGCAGCGGGGGGCCAAGAGACCCAGTACTTC
CDR3aa: CASSLTPSAAGGQETQYF